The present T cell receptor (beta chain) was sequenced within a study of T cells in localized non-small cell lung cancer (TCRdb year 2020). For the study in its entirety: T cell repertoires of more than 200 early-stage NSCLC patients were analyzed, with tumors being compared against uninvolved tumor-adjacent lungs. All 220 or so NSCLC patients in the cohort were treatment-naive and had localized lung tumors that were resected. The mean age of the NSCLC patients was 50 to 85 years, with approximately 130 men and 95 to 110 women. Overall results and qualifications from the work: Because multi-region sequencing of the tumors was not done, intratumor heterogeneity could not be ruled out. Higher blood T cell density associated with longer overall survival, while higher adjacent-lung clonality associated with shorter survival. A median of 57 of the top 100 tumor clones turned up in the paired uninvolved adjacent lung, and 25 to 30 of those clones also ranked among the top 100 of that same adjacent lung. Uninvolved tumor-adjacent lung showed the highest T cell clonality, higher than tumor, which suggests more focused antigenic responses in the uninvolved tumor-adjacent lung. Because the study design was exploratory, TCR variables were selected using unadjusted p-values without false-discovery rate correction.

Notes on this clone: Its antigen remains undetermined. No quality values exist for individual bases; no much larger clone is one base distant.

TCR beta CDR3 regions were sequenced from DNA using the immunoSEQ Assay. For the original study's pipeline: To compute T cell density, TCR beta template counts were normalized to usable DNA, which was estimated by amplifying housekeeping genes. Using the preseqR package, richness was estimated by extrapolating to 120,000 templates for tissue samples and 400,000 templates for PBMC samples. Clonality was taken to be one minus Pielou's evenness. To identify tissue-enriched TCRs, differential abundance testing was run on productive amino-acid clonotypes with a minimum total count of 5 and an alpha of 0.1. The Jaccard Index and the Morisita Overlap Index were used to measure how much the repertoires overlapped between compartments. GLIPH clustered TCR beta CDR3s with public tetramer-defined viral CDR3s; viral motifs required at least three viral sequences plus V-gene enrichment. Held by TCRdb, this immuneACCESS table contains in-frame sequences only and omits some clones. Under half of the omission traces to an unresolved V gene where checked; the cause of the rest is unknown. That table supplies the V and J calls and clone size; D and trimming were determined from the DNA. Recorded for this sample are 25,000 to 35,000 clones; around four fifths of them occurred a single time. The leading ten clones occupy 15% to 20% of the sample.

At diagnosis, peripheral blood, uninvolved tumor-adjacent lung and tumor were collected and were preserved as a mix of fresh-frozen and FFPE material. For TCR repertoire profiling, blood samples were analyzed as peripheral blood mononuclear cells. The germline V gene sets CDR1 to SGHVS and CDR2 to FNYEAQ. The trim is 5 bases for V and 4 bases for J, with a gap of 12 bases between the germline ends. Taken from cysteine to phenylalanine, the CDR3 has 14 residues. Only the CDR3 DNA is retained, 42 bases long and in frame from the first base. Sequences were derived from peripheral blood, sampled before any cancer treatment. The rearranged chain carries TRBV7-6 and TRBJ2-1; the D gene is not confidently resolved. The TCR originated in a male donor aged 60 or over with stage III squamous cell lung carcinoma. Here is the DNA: TGTGCCAGCAGCCAGTCCCCAGCTTACAATGAGCAGTTCTTC. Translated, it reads CASSQSPAYNEQFF.